This entry lists 13 T cell receptor beta chains sequenced from one sample in a study of blood T cell repertoires in COVID-19. Repertoires were generated with immunoSEQ multiplex PCR, while TCRdb's copy carries only in-frame clones and drops some. The sample includes nearly 300,000 clones, under 90% of them seen just once. Sequencing was carried out using PBMCs or T cells enriched from blood (not recorded which). Receptor source: a woman between 45 and 60 years old who had been exposed to COVID-19.

This clone turned up a few times. The rearrangement uses TRBV27 and TRBJ1-5; D might be TRBD1 (6 bases). The CDR3 loop spans 16 amino acids. The germline V gene has CDR1 MNHEY and CDR2 SMNVEV (reference sequence). Trimming removed 6 bases at V and 5 bases at J, with 20 bases between. CDR3 coding DNA: TGTGCCAGCAGCACGTCCCTAGACAGGTCAGATCAGCCCCAGCATTTT. Translating gives CASSTSLDRSDQPQHF.

The V call is TRBV3-1 (or the pseudogene TRBV3-2), the J call TRBJ1-2; D is possibly TRBD1 (6 bases). CDR3 length equals 14 residues. In germline, CDR1 is LGHDT, CDR2 YNNKEL (reference sequence). V was shortened by 1 base and J by 6 bases, with 12 bases between the two germline ends. CDR3 DNA sequence: TGTGCCAGCAGCCAAGTACTTGGGGGCGATGGCTACACCTTC. This encodes CASSQVLGGDGYTF.

V gene TRBV25-1 combines with J gene TRBJ2-7; 9 positions match TRBD1. Trimming took 4 bases from V and 4 from J; bases not matched to a gene: 5. This CDR3 contains 14 residues. Germline V gene data show CDR1 as MGHDK and CDR2 as SYGVNS. The CDR3 loop is CASSGGTGRYEQYF. CDR3 in DNA: TGTGCCAGCAGTGGCGGGACAGGGAGGTACGAGCAGTACTTC.

V and J are TRBV28 and TRBJ2-1; 9 positions match TRBD1. V shed 5 bases, J shed 8 bases, and the junction held 7 bases outside the gene matches. CDR3 length: 14 residues. Germline-derived CDR1 and CDR2 are MDHEN and SYDVKM. The CDR3 loop is CASSRQGGDHEQFF. DNA for the CDR3: TGTGCCAGCAGTCGACAGGGGGGGGATCATGAGCAGTTCTTC.

The V and J genes are TRBV15 and TRBJ1-1, with D perhaps TRBD1 (5 bases). Germline CDR1 LNHNV, CDR2 YYDKDF (reference sequence). The V end lost 0 bases, the J end lost 4 bases, and 15 bases lay between the germline ends. This CDR3 region has 16 residues. The CDR3, as DNA: TGTGCCACCAGCAGAGATTATGTGGGGCGTTCCACTGAAGCTTTCTTT. Its translation is CATSRDYVGRSTEAFF.

The count of this clone is one. J is TRBJ2-5 and V is TRBV2, with D maybe TRBD2 (5 bases). With 5 bases removed from V and 1 base from J, the gap between germline ends came to 14 bases. Germline V CDR1 and CDR2: SNHLY, FYNNEI. The CDR3 is made up of 15 amino acids. Written as DNA, the CDR3 is TGTGCCAGCAGTTCAGAGCGGCCCTCCCAAGAGACCCAGTACTTC. Its protein is CASSSERPSQETQYF.

The chain couples TRBV11-2 to TRBJ2-7; D possibly corresponds to TRBD1 (5 bases). This CDR3 comprises 13 residues. From germline, CDR1 is SGHAT and CDR2 FQNNGV. V lost 3 bases and J 3 bases, leaving 9 bases between the germline ends. DNA for the CDR3: TGTGCCAGCAGCTTTAGAAGGGGCTACGAGCAGTACTTC. Encoded protein: CASSFRRGYEQYF.

As DNA, the CDR3 is TGTGCCAGTAGCGATACCGGGACTAGCGGGGGGCTAGAGCAGTACTTC. It yields the protein CASSDTGTSGGLEQYF. The V gene is TRBV19, the J gene TRBJ2-7; 15 bases align to TRBD2. The CDR3 extends over 16 amino acids. After removal of 6 bases from V and 7 bases from J, the junction contained 10 bases not matched to a gene. Per the germline V gene, CDR1 is LNHDA and CDR2 is SQIVND (reference sequence). Using reference TRBV19 and TRBJ2-7 for the parts outside the CDR3, the full variable domain is DGGITQSPKYLFRKEGQNVTLSCEQNLNHDAMYWYRQDPGQGLRLIYYSQIVNDFQKGDIAEGYSVSREKKESFPLTVTSAQKNPTAFYLCASSDTGTSGGLEQYFGPGTRLTVT.

The chain's CDR3 is CASSLVEPGELFF. In DNA, the CDR3 is TGCGCCAGCAGCTTGGTCGAGCCCGGGGAGCTGTTTTTT. The chain combines TRBV5-1 with TRBJ2-2; D is uncertain. Germline CDR1 reads SGHRS; CDR2 reads YFSETQ. V lost 0 bases and J lost 6, with 6 bases in between. The CDR3 consists of 13 residues.

V is TRBV2 and J is TRBJ1-1; TRBD1 is a possible D gene (5 bases). This CDR3 is built from 13 residues. The germline V and J ends were trimmed by 9 bases and 5 bases, with 16 bases remaining between them. In germline, CDR1 is SNHLY, CDR2 FYNNEI. CDR3 bases: TGTGCCAGACTCCTAAAGGGGCGGACTGAAGCTTTCTTT. It is translated as CARLLKGRTEAFF. Full variable domain (remainder filled in from reference TRBV2 and TRBJ1-1): EPEVTQTPSHQVTQMGQEVILRCVPISNHLYFYWYRQILGQKVEFLVSFYNNEISEKSEIFDDQFSVERPDGSNFTLKIRSTKLEDSAMYFCARLLKGRTEAFFGQGTRLTVV.

V gene TRBV23-1 combines with J gene TRBJ1-1; D perhaps matches TRBD1 (6 bases). TRBV23-1 is an open reading frame, and its role is uncertain. The V end lost 6 bases, the J end lost 1 base, and 9 bases lay between the germline ends. The length of the CDR3 is 13 residues. CDR3 in amino acids: CASRWDKNTEAFF. Here the CDR3 DNA reads TGCGCCAGCAGATGGGACAAGAACACTGAAGCTTTCTTT.

The gene calls are TRBV2 and TRBJ1-1; D is unclear. Germline V lookup: CDR1 SNHLY, CDR2 FYNNEI. CDR3 length equals 13 residues. V was clipped by 7 bases and J by 4 bases, with 13 bases between them. The chain's CDR3 is CASTERRFTEAFF. In DNA form, the CDR3 reads TGTGCCAGCACCGAGAGGCGGTTCACTGAAGCTTTCTTT.

This rearrangement joins TRBV18 to TRBJ2-3; TRBD1 might be the D (5 bases). The germline CDR1 and CDR2 sequences are KGHSH and LQKENI. The length of the CDR3 is 14 residues. The V end was cut by 3 bases, the J end by 5 bases, with 12 bases between. CDR3 sequence: CASSPYSQEDTQYF. Written as DNA, the CDR3 is TGTGCCAGCTCACCTTACTCACAGGAAGATACGCAGTATTTT.